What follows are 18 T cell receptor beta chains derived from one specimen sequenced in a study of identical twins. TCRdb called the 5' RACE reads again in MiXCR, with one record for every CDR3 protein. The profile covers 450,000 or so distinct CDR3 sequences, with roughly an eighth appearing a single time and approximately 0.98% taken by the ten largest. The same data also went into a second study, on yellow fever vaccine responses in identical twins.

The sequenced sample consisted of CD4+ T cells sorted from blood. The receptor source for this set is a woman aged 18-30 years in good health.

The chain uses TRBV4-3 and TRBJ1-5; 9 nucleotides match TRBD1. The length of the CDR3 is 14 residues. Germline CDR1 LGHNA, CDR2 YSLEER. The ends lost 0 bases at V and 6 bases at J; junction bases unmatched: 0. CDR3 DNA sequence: TGCGCCAGCAGCCAAGAGACAGGGGGTCAGCCCCAGCATTTT. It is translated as CASSQETGGQPQHF.

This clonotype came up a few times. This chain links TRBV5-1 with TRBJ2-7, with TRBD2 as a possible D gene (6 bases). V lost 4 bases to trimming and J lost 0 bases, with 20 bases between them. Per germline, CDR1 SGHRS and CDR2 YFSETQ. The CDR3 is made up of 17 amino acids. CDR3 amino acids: CASSRRSPSVSSYEQYF. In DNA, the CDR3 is TGCGCCAGCAGCAGACGTTCCCCTAGCGTTTCCTCCTACGAGCAGTACTTC.

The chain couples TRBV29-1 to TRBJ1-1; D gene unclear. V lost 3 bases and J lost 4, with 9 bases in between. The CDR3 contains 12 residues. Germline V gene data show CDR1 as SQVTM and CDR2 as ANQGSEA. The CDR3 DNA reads TGCAGCGTTGACGTTGCTCGCACTGAAGCTTTCTTT. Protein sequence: CSVDVARTEAFF.

CDR3 DNA: TGTGCCAGCAGTGGGGCTAGCGGGAGCCGATACGAGCAGTACTTC. This codes for CASSGASGSRYEQYF. The chain recombines TRBV2 with TRBJ2-7, with 10 nucleotides matching TRBD2. V was clipped by 4 bases and J by 4 bases; unmatched bases: 7. Per the germline V gene, CDR1 is SNHLY and CDR2 is FYNNEI. This CDR3 is built from 15 residues.

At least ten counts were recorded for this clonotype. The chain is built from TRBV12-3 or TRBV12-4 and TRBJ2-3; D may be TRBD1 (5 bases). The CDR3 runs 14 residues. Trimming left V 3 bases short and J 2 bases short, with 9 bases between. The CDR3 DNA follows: TGTGCCAGCAGTTTCCGACAGACCACAGATACGCAGTATTTT. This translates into CASSFRQTTDTQYF.

The chain's CDR3 is CSDPLGGLVEKLFF. The CDR3 bases are TGCAGCGACCCGTTGGGGGGCCTCGTTGAAAAACTGTTTTTT. The chain is built from TRBV29-1 and TRBJ1-4; perhaps TRBD1 as D (6 bases). Germline values: CDR1 SQVTM, CDR2 ANQGSEA. V was shortened by 7 bases and J by 7 bases, with 19 bases between the two germline ends. This CDR3 has 14 amino acids.

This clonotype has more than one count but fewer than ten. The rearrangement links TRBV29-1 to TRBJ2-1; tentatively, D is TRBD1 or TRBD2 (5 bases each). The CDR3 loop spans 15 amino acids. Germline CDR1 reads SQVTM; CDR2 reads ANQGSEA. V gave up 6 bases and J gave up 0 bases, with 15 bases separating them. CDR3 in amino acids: CSVAGTHSSYNEQFF. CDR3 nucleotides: TGCAGCGTAGCCGGGACCCACAGCTCCTACAATGAGCAGTTCTTC.

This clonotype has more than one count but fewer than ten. The CDR3 is CASSSGGTATEAFF. In DNA, the CDR3 is TGTGCCAGTAGTTCTGGGGGGACGGCTACTGAAGCTTTCTTT. The genes are TRBV19 and TRBJ1-1; a possible D gene is TRBD1 (5 bases). From germline, CDR1 is LNHDA and CDR2 SQIVND (reference sequence). The CDR3 consists of 14 residues. V was trimmed by 5 bases and J by 5 bases, leaving 15 bases between them. Based on the CDR3 plus reference TRBV19 and TRBJ1-1, the full variable domain is DGGITQSPKYLFRKEGQNVTLSCEQNLNHDAMYWYRQDPGQGLRLIYYSQIVNDFQKGDIAEGYSVSREKKESFPLTVTSAQKNPTAFYLCASSSGGTATEAFFGQGTRLTVV.

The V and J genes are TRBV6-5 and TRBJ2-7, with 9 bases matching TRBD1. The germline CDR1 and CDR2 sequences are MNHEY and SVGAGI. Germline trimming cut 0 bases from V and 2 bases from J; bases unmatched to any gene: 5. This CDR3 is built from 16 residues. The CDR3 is CASSYSGTGKTYEQYF. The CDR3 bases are TGTGCCAGCAGTTACTCGGGGACAGGGAAAACCTACGAGCAGTACTTC.

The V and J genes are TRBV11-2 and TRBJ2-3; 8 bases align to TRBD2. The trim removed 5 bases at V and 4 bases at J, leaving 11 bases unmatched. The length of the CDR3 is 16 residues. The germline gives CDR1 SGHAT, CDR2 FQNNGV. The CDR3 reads CASSPGGGAVPDTQYF. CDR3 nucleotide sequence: TGTGCCAGCAGCCCCGGGGGGGGGGCGGTACCAGATACGCAGTATTTT.

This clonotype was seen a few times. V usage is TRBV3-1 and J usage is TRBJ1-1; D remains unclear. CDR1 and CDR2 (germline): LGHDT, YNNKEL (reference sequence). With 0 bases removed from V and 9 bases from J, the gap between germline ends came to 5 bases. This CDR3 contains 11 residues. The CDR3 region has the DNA TGTGCCAGCAGCCAAGAGGCCAAAGCTTTCTTT. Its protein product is CASSQEAKAFF.

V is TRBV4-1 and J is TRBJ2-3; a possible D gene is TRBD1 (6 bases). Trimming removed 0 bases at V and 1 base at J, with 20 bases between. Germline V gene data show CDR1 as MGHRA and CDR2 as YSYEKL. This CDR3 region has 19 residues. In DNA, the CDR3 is TGCGCCAGCAGCCAAGATCCATCCTACCGGGACATTGGCACAGATACGCAGTATTTT. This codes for CASSQDPSYRDIGTDTQYF.

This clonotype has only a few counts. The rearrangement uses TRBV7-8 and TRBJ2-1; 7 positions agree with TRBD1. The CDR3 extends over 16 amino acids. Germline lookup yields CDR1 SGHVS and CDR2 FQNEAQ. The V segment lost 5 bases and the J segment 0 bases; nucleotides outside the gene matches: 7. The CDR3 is CASSVHGTVSYNEQFF. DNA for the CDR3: TGTGCCAGCAGCGTTCACGGGACAGTCTCCTACAATGAGCAGTTCTTC.

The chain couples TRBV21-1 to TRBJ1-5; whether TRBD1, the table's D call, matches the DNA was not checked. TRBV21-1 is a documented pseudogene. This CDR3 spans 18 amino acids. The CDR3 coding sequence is TGTGCCAGCAGCAACCCGGGACAGGGAGCCTACCTCAGGCAGCCCCAGCATTTT. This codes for CASSNPGQGAYLRQPQHF.

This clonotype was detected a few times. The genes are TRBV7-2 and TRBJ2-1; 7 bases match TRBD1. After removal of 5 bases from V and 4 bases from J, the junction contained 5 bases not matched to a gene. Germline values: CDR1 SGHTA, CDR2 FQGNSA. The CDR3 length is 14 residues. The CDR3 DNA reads TGTGCCAGCAGCCTGACAGGGATGTACAATGAGCAGTTCTTC. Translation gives CASSLTGMYNEQFF.

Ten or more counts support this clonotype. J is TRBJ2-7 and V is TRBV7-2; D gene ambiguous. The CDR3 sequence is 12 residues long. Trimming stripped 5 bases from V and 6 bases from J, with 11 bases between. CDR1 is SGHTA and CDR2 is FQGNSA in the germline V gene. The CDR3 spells CASSRRESEQYF. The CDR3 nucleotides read TGTGCCAGCAGCAGACGTGAGAGCGAGCAGTACTTC. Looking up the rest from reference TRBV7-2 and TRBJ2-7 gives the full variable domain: GAGVSQSPSNKVTEKGKDVELRCDPISGHTALYWYRQSLGQGLEFLIYFQGNSAPDKSGLPSDRFSAERTGGSVSTLTIQRTQQEDSAVYLCASSRRESEQYFGPGTRLTVT.

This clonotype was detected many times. The CDR3 protein is CASSSRLRQGASYEQYF. The CDR3 DNA reads as TGTGCCAGCAGTTCCCGACTCCGACAGGGGGCCTCCTACGAGCAGTACTTC. The chain couples TRBV28 to TRBJ2-7; TRBD1 matches 10 bases. Germline lookup yields CDR1 MDHEN and CDR2 SYDVKM. The CDR3 length is 17 residues. V shed 4 bases and J 0 bases; nucleotides not matched to a gene: 9.

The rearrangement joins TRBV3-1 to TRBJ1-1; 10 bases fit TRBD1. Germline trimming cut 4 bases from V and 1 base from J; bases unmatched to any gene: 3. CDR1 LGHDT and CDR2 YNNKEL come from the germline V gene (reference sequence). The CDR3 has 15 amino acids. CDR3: CASSRDRGWNTEAFF. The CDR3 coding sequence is TGTGCCAGCAGCCGGGACAGGGGATGGAACACTGAAGCTTTCTTT.